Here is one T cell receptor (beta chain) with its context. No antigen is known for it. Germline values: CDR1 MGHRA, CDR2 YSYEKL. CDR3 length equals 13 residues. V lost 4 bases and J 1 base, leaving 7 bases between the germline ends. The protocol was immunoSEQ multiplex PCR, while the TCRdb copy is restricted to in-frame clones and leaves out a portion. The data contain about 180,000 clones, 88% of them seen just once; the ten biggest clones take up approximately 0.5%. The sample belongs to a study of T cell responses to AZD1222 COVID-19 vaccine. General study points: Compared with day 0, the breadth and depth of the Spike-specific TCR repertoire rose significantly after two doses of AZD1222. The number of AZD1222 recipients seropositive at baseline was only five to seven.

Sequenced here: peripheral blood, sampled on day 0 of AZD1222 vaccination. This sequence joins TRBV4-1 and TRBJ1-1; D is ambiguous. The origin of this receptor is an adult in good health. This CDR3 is CASSPEPNTEAFF. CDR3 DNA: TGCGCCAGCAGCCCGGAACCGAACACTGAAGCTTTCTTT.